Sequencing of this T cell receptor (beta chain) was carried out in a study of OX40 agonist ivuxolimab in advanced cancers. Assay used: immunoSEQ multiplex PCR; TCRdb lists only in-frame clones, some missing. The top ten hold over 0.4% of the sample, which has about 98,000 clones, 87% seen once. Germline V gene data show CDR1 as ENHRY and CDR2 as SYGVKD. The length of the CDR3 is 14 residues. Losses at the gene ends were 4 bases for V and 8 bases for J; bases not matched to a gene: 5. Of note for this clone: The missing conserved phenylalanine or tryptophan at the end of this CDR3 makes a read error likely.

This sequence joins TRBV10-3 and TRBJ1-6, with 7 bases matching TRBD1. The TCR comes from an adult with an advanced solid tumor such as melanoma, head and neck, liver or kidney cancer. Sequenced material: CD4+ or CD8+ T cells sorted from blood, taken in a trial of the OX40 agonist ivuxolimab. CDR3 coding DNA: TGTGCCATCAGTGGTTCAGGGACAGATTCACCCCTCCACCTT. Its protein is CAISGSGTDSPLHL.